This T cell receptor (beta chain) was identified during a study of blood T cells in healthy people across ages. The length of the CDR3 is 13 residues. Each donor was a healthy Caucasian individual from Russia, aged about 6 to 90. Researchers collected approximately 9.9 milliliters of peripheral blood from every single donor. A J-beta primer mix and a sample-barcoded 5' primer were used in a second PCR of roughly 6 to 11 cycles. From the 5' RACE reads, TCRdb called clonotypes with MiXCR, one entry per CDR3 protein. The sample records roughly 1,000,000 distinct CDR3 sequences, almost 25% being singletons. This sample also appeared in a second study, on T cells of mothers and their children.

Material for sequencing was blood. The V gene is TRBV12-3 or TRBV12-4, the J gene TRBJ2-5, with TRBD2 as a possible D gene (7 bases). The closer fit of TRBJ2-7 to the DNA end suggests the J call may be wrong. The source is a girl aged 2 to 9 in good health. In nucleotides, the CDR3 is TGTGCCAGCAGTTTTTCAGGGGAGGGCGAGCAGTACTTC. Its translation is CASSFSGEGEQYF.